This is a list of T cell receptor beta chains from one sample in a study of T cells in Graves' hyperthyroidism and ophthalmopathy. One entry per CDR3 protein results from TCRdb running MiXCR on the multiplex PCR reads. The sample contains approximately 420,000 distinct CDR3 sequences, approximately 15% of which appear only once. The sequenced material came from blood. The receptors derive from a woman under 40 with Graves' hyperthyroidism. The conserved cysteine and the conserved F or W are not part of the CDR3 here.

CDR3: ASRIQGYTEAF
J: TRBJ1-1
V: TRBV6-2/TRBV6-3

CDR3: ASSPRGRTSTDTQY
J: TRBJ2-3
V: TRBV3-1

CDR3: ASRASGDTDTQY
J: TRBJ2-3
V: TRBV10-1

CDR3: SVDDGSGNTIY
J: TRBJ1-3
V: TRBV29-1

CDR3: ASSLERETNEKLF
J: TRBJ1-4
V: TRBV7-9

CDR3: ASSWQGANTDTQY
J: TRBJ2-3
V: TRBV7-8

CDR3: ASSYSAGGATDTQY
J: TRBJ2-3
V: TRBV6-6

CDR3: ASRLGQGDGGPNQPQH
J: TRBJ1-5
V: TRBV5-8

CDR3: ASSLNGAGAGNTIY
J: TRBJ1-3
V: TRBV5-1

CDR3: ASSPWGSGYQETQY
J: TRBJ2-5
V: TRBV6-1

CDR3: ASSIFRGPSTDTQY
J: TRBJ2-3
V: TRBV28

CDR3: ASSYGPGPKEKETQY
J: TRBJ2-5
V: TRBV6-6

CDR3: ATMGWGPSYEQY
J: TRBJ2-7
V: TRBV5-4

CDR3: ASSQRSGQSGELF
J: TRBJ2-2
V: TRBV14

CDR3: SARNSGRPANTGELF
J: TRBJ2-2
V: TRBV20-1

CDR3: ASSLLSHNTGELF
J: TRBJ2-2
V: TRBV28

CDR3: ASSSPDRDSKNEQF
J: TRBJ2-1
V: TRBV27

CDR3: ASSGPDRGFTEAF
J: TRBJ1-1
V: TRBV9

CDR3: ASSGETGMTEAF
J: TRBJ1-1
V: TRBV27

CDR3: SASSGITQNTQY
J: TRBJ2-3
V: TRBV20-1

CDR3: ASSQRTSGRGGNEQS
J: TRBJ2-1
V: TRBV7-3

CDR3: ASSYRGGTGGDEQY
J: TRBJ2-7
V: TRBV6-5

CDR3: AIMGTGANVLT
J: TRBJ2-6
V: TRBV10-3

CDR3: ASGFDSEAF
J: TRBJ1-1
V: TRBV12-5

CDR3: ASSEVSVNTGELF
J: TRBJ2-2
V: TRBV10-2

CDR3: ASSLTVVAEAF
J: TRBJ1-1
V: TRBV5-1

CDR3: TVGQAYEQY
J: TRBJ2-7
V: TRBV20-1

CDR3: ASSRTQSGTDTQY
J: TRBJ2-3
V: TRBV2

CDR3: ASTTWTSGSFQETQY
J: TRBJ2-5
V: TRBV11-3

CDR3: ASSPRRTETGTQY
J: TRBJ2-3
V: TRBV18

CDR3: ASSPRDSYGYT
J: TRBJ1-2
V: TRBV5-8

CDR3: AISESYRTMNTEAF
J: TRBJ1-1
V: TRBV10-3

CDR3: ASSLGRRSYT
J: TRBJ1-2
V: TRBV28

CDR3: ASRGTGGSYNEQF
J: TRBJ2-1
V: TRBV12-3/TRBV12-4

CDR3: SATTGVAQPQH
J: TRBJ1-5
V: TRBV20-1

CDR3: ASSPRAEPGAYEQY
J: TRBJ2-7
V: TRBV28

CDR3: ASSPDGELF
J: TRBJ2-1
V: TRBV27

CDR3: ASKGGQYNSPLH
J: TRBJ1-6
V: TRBV28

CDR3: ASSSTGLANEQF
J: TRBJ2-1
V: TRBV12-3/TRBV12-4

CDR3: AWSRGQGIGEQY
J: TRBJ2-7
V: TRBV30

CDR3: ASSSGPYNEQF
J: TRBJ2-1
V: TRBV9

CDR3: ASRTSGTSYEQY
J: TRBJ2-7
V: TRBV6-1